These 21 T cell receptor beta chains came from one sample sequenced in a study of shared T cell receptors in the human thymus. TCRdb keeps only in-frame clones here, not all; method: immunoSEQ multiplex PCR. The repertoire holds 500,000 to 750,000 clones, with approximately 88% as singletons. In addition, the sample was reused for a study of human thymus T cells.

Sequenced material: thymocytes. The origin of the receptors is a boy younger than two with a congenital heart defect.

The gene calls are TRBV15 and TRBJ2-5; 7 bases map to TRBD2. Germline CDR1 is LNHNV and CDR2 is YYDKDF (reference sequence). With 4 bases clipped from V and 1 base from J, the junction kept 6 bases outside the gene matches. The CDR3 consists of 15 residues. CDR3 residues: CATSTLGGSQETQYF. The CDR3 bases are TGTGCCACCAGCACCCTGGGGGGGAGCCAAGAGACCCAGTACTTC.

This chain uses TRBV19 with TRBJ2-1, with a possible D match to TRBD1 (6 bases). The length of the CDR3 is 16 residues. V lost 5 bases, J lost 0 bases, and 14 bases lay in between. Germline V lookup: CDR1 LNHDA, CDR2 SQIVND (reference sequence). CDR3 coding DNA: TGTGCCAGTAGTCCGCGGACAGTCCCCTCCTACAATGAGCAGTTCTTC. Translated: CASSPRTVPSYNEQFF.

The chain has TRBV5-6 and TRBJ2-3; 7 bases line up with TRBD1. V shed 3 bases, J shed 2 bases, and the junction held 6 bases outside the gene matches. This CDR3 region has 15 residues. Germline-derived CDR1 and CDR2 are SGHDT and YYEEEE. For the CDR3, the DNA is TGTGCCAGCAGCTCGGGACAGACCCTCACAGATACGCAGTATTTT. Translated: CASSSGQTLTDTQYF.

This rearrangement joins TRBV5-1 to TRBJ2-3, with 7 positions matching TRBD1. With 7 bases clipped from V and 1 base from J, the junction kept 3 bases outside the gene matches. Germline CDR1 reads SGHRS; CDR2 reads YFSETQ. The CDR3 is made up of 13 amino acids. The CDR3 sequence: CASAGGCTDTQYF. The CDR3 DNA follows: TGCGCCAGCGCAGGGGGTTGCACAGATACGCAGTATTTT. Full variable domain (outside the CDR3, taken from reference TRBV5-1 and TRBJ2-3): KAGVTQTPRYLIKTRGQQVTLSCSPISGHRSVSWYQQTPGQGLQFLFEYFSETQRNKGNFPGRFSGRQFSNSRSEMNVSTLELGDSALYLCASAGGCTDTQYFGPGTRLTVL.

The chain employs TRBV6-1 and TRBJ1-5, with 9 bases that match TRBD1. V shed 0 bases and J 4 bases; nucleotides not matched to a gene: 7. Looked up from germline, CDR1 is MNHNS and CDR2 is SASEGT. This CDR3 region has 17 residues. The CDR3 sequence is CASSEAQGQGQNQPQHF. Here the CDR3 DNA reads TGTGCCAGCAGTGAAGCGCAGGGACAGGGCCAAAATCAGCCCCAGCATTTT.

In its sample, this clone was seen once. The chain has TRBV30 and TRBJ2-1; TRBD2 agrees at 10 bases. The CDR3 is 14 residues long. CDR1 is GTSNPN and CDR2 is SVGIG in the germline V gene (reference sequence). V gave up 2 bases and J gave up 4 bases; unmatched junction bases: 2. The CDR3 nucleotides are TGTGCCTGGAGTCGGACTAGCGGATACAATGAGCAGTTCTTC. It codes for CAWSRTSGYNEQFF.

CDR3 protein: CASSRRLADPSYEQYF. CDR3 coding DNA: TGTGCCAGCTCACGCAGACTAGCGGATCCCTCCTACGAGCAGTACTTC. The chain recombines TRBV18 with TRBJ2-7; TRBD2 agrees at 9 bases. The CDR3 totals 16 residues. CDR1 and CDR2 from the germline V gene are KGHSH and LQKENI. V was pared by 4 bases and J by 0 bases, with 7 bases of the junction left unmatched.

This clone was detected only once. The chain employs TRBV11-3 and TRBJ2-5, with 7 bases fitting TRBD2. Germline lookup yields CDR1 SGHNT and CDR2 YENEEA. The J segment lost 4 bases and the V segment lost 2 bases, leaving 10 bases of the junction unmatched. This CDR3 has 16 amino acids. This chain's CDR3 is CASSLRGGSLRETQYF. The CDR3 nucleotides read TGTGCCAGCAGCTTAAGGGGCGGGAGTCTTAGAGAGACCCAGTACTTC.

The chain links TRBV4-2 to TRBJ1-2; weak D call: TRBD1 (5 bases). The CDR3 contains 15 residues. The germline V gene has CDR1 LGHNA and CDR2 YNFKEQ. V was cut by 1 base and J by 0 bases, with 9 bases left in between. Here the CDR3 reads CASSQGTPPNYGYTF. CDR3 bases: TGTGCCAGCAGCCAAGGGACACCCCCTAACTATGGCTACACCTTC.

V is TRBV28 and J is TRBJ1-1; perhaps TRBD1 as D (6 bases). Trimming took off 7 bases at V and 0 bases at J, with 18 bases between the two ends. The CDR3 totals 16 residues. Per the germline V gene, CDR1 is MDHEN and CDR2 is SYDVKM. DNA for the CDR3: TGTGCCAGCACCCCGGGGCAGGGGACACTGAACACTGAAGCTTTCTTT. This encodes CASTPGQGTLNTEAFF. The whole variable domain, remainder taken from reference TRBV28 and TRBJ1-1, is DVKVTQSSRYLVKRTGEKVFLECVQDMDHENMFWYRQDPGLGLRLIYFSYDVKMKEKGDIPEGYSVSREKKERFSLILESASTNQTSMYLCASTPGQGTLNTEAFFGQGTRLTVV.

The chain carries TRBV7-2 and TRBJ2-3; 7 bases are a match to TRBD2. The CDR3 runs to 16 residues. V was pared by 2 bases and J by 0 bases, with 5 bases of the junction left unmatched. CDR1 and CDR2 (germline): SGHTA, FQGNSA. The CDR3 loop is CASSLWASGSTDTQYF. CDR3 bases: TGTGCCAGCAGCTTATGGGCTAGCGGAAGCACAGATACGCAGTATTTT.

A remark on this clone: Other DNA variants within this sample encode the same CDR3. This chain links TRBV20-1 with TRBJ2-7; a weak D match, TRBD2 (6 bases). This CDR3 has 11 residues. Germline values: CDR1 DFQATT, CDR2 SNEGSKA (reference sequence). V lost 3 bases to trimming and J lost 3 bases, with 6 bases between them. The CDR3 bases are TGCAGTGCTAGCGGGAGCTACGAGCAGTACTTC. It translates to CSASGSYEQYF.

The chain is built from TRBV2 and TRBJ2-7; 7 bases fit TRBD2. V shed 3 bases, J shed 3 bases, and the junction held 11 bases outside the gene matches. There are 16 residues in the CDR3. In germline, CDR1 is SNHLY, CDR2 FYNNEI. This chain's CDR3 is CASSDFGTTALYEQYF. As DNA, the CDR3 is TGTGCCAGCAGTGATTTTGGGACTACCGCTCTCTACGAGCAGTACTTC.

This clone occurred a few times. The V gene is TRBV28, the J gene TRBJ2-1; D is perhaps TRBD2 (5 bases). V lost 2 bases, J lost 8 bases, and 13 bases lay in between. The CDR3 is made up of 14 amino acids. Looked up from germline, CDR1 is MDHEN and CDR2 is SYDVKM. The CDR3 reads CASSLDRGPDEQFF. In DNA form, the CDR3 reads TGTGCCAGCAGTTTAGATCGGGGTCCGGATGAGCAGTTCTTC.

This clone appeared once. This chain's CDR3 is CSVEWRAEEAFF. The CDR3 DNA follows: TGCAGCGTTGAATGGAGGGCGGAAGAAGCTTTCTTT. This sequence joins TRBV29-1 and TRBJ1-1; D is ambiguous. V shed 2 bases and J shed 8 bases, with 12 bases lying between them. The CDR3 is 12 residues long. CDR1 and CDR2 from the germline V gene are SQVTM and ANQGSEA. Drawing the rest from reference TRBV29-1 and TRBJ1-1, the complete variable domain is SAVISQKPSRDICQRGTSLTIQCQVDSQVTMMFWYRQQPGQSLTLIATANQGSEATYESGFVIDKFPISRPNLTFSTLTVSNMSPEDSSIYLCSVEWRAEEAFFGQGTRLTVV.

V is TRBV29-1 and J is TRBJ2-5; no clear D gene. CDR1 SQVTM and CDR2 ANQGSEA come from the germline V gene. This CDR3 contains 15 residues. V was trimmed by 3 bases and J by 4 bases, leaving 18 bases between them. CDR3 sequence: CSVDAPAGPRETQYF. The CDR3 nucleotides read TGCAGCGTTGACGCCCCGGCAGGTCCCCGAGAGACCCAGTACTTC.

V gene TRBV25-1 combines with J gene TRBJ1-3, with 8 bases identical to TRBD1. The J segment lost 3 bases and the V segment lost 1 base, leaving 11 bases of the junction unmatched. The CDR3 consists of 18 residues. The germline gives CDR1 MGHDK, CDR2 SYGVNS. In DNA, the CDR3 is TGTGCCAGCAGTGAATGGGGGGCAGGGGGACAGGATGGAAACACCATATATTTT. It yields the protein CASSEWGAGGQDGNTIYF.

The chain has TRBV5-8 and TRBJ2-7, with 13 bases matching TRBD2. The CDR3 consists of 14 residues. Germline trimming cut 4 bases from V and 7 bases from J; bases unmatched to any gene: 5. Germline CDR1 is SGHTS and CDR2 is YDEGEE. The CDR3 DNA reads TGTGCCAGCAGCCGGACTAGCGGGAGACTTGAGCAGTACTTC. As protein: CASSRTSGRLEQYF.

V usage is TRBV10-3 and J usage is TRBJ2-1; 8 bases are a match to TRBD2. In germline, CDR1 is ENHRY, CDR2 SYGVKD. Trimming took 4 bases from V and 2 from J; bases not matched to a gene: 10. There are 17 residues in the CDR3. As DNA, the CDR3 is TGTGCCATCAGTGCCCGGCTAGCCGGGAGGGCCTACAATGAGCAGTTCTTC. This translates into CAISARLAGRAYNEQFF.

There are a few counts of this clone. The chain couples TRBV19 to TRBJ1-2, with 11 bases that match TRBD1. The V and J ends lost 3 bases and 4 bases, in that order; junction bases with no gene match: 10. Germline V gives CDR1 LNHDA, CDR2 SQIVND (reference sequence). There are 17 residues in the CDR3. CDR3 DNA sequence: TGTGCCAGTAGTATCAACGAAGGACAGGGGGCCAGCTATGGCTACACCTTC. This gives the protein CASSINEGQGASYGYTF. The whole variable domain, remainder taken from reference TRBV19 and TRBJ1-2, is DGGITQSPKYLFRKEGQNVTLSCEQNLNHDAMYWYRQDPGQGLRLIYYSQIVNDFQKGDIAEGYSVSREKKESFPLTVTSAQKNPTAFYLCASSINEGQGASYGYTFGSGTRLTVV.

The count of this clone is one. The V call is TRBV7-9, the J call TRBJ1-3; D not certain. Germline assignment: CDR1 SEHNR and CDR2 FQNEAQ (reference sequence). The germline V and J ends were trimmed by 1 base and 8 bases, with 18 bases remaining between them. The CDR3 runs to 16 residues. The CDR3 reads CASSLEAGRGLDTIYF. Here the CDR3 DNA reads TGTGCCAGCAGCTTAGAAGCGGGGAGAGGGTTGGACACCATATATTTT. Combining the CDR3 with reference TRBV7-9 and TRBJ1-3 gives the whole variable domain DTGVSQNPRHKITKRGQNVTFRCDPISEHNRLYWYRQTLGQGPEFLTYFQNEAQLEKSRLLSDRFSAERPKGSFSTLEIQRTEQGDSAMYLCASSLEAGRGLDTIYFGEGSWLTVV.